Listed below are T cell receptor beta chains from one sample, sequenced in a study of cytomegalovirus exposure and HLA in healthy donors. Measured with immunoSEQ multiplex PCR; TCRdb has only the in-frame clones, and not every one. The data show about 130,000 clones, roughly 85% seen once. The sequenced sample consisted of PBMCs. The origin of the receptors is a man between 18 and 35 years old in good health and CMV-seropositive. The CDR3 runs from the conserved cysteine through the conserved F or W. Each record gives: clone size, D gene, J gene, V gene, CDR3 DNA, CDR3 protein. D genes are given only for firm matches. Not every row has a clone size; where given, it reads once, few, many or a size class.

>-|-|TRBJ1-2|TRBV7-6
TGTGCCAGCAGCTTAGCCCCTGACAGTTCCTATGGCTACACCTTC
CASSLAPDSSYGYTF
>-|TRBD1|TRBJ1-6|TRBV5-1
TGCGCCAGCAGCCAGGGGGACGGAGGGGGTTCACCCCTCCACTTT
CASSQGDGGGSPLHF
>-|TRBD2|TRBJ2-7|TRBV4-3
TGCGCCAGCAGCCCCTATGGGACTAGCGGGGCCTACGAGCAGTACTTC
CASSPYGTSGAYEQYF
>once|-|TRBJ1-5|TRBV30
TGTGCCTGGAGTGCCCCCGGTACCAATCAGCCCCAGCATTTT
CAWSAPGTNQPQHF
>-|-|TRBJ1-1|TRBV29-1
TGCAGCGTTGAAGATCGTGGTGGAGGGGCGAACACTGAAGCTTTCTTT
CSVEDRGGGANTEAFF
>-|TRBD2|TRBJ2-1|TRBV4-1
TGCGCCAGCAGCCTACAACTGACTAGCGGGGGGGCCGTCCATGAGCAGTTCTTC
CASSLQLTSGGAVHEQFF
>-|TRBD1|TRBJ1-1|TRBV18
TGTGCCAGCTCACCTACTACAGGGGGGTCTGGAAACACTGAAGCTTTCTTT
CASSPTTGGSGNTEAFF
>-|TRBD1|TRBJ2-1|TRBV11-3
TGTGCCAGCAGCACCAGGGGGCACAATGAGCAGTTCTTC
CASSTRGHNEQFF
>few|-|TRBJ1-3|TRBV19
TGTGCCAGTAGTATCGGCTCTGGAAACACCATATATTTT
CASSIGSGNTIYF
>-|-|TRBJ1-4|TRBV10-3
TGTGCCATCAGTGGGGACGGGACAAATGAAAAACTGTTTTTT
CAISGDGTNEKLFF
>-|TRBD2|TRBJ2-1|TRBV4-1
TGCGCCAGCAGGAAGGGGGAACTAGCGGGGGGGCGCGAGCAGTTCTTC
CASRKGELAGGREQFF
>-|-|TRBJ2-7|TRBV30
TGTGCCTGGAGTAGGGGTTACGAGCAGTACTTC
CAWSRGYEQYF
>-|TRBD1|TRBJ2-2|TRBV28
TGTGCCAGCAGTTTGGGACAGATAAACACCGGGGAGCTGTTTTTT
CASSLGQINTGELFF
>-|-|TRBJ1-5|TRBV27
TGTGCCAGCAGTACAACAGGGAGTAGCAATCAGCCCCAGCATTTT
CASSTTGSSNQPQHF
>-|TRBD1|TRBJ1-2|TRBV5-1
TGCGCCAGCAGCTTAGGGGACAGGGATGACTATGGCTACACCTTC
CASSLGDRDDYGYTF
>-|TRBD1|TRBJ1-5|TRBV2
TGTGCCAGCAGAGGCGGACAGGGGCCTCTTCAGCCCCAGCATTTT
CASRGGQGPLQPQHF
>few|TRBD1|TRBJ2-1|TRBV5-1
TGCGCCAGCAGCCCGGACAGGGGGCAGTACAATGAGCAGTTCTTC
CASSPDRGQYNEQFF
>-|TRBD2|TRBJ2-2|TRBV7-2
TGTGCCAGCAGCTTCCCTATGACTAGCGGGGGCTCCGGGGAGCTGTTTTTT
CASSFPMTSGGSGELFF
>once|-|TRBJ1-3|TRBV13
TGTGCCAGCAGCCCCCGGGGGGCAGGGGAAAACACCATATATTTT
CASSPRGAGENTIYF
>-|-|TRBJ2-7|TRBV27
TGTGCCAGCTCCACCTACGAGCAGTACTTC
CASSTYEQYF
>-|TRBD2|TRBJ2-7|TRBV5-1
TGCGCCAGCAGCACCCCGGGACTAGCGGACTACGAGCAGTACTTC
CASSTPGLADYEQYF
>-|-|TRBJ1-1|TRBV5-6
TGTGCCAGCATGCAGGGGAACACTGAAGCTTTCTTT
CASMQGNTEAFF
>-|-|TRBJ1-5|TRBV7-2
TGTGCCAGCGGAGAGAGTAACAATCAGCCCCAGCATTTT
CASGESNNQPQHF
>-|-|TRBJ1-4|TRBV4-1
TGCGCCAGCAGCCAGACAGGAAGAGAAGAAAAACTGTTTTTT
CASSQTGREEKLFF
>-|TRBD2|TRBJ2-1|TRBV9
TGTGCCAGCAGCGTAAGAGCGAGCATGGGACTAGCGGGGGGGAATAGGAGCAATGAGCAGTTCTTC
CASSVRASMGLAGGNRSNEQFF
>-|-|TRBJ1-1|TRBV2
TGTGCCAGCAGTGACAGGGGATGGACTGAAGCTTTCTTT
CASSDRGWTEAFF
>-|TRBD1|TRBJ1-1|TRBV7-9
TGTGCCAGCAGCTTAGTAGGGGGCTGGGGCACTGAAGCTTTCTTT
CASSLVGGWGTEAFF
>-|-|TRBJ2-7|TRBV7-2
TGTGCCAGCAGCTTAGGGGGGCCTTACGAGCAGTACTTC
CASSLGGPYEQYF
>-|TRBD1|TRBJ1-6|TRBV4-1
TGCGCCAGCAGCCAAGAGTCGGACAGGGGAATGGCCCTCCACTTT
CASSQESDRGMALHF
>few|-|TRBJ1-5|TRBV5-5
TGTGCCAGCAGCAAAGGCGAGGGAGGTTATCAGCCCCAGCATTTT
CASSKGEGGYQPQHF
>-|-|TRBJ1-2|TRBV2
TGTGCCAGCAGTGAAGGCCAGTACAATGGCTACACCTTC
CASSEGQYNGYTF
>-|TRBD1|TRBJ2-7|TRBV30
TGTGCCTGGGCAAGGACCGGGACAGGGGGCTCCTACGAGCAGTACTTC
CAWARTGTGGSYEQYF
>-|-|TRBJ2-1|TRBV4-1
TGCGCCAGCAGCCAAGGTGGGCGAAACTACAATGAGCAGTTCTTC
CASSQGGRNYNEQFF
>-|-|TRBJ2-6|TRBV7-3
TGTGCCAGCAGCTTAGGGGCCGGGGCCAACGTCCTGACTTTC
CASSLGAGANVLTF
>-|-|TRBJ2-1|TRBV2
TGTGCCAGCAGTGAAAATCAGGTCTACAATGAGCAGTTCTTC
CASSENQVYNEQFF
>-|-|TRBJ2-3|TRBV6-6
TGTGCCAGCAGTTACTCGGCAGGGTCAGATACGCAGTATTTT
CASSYSAGSDTQYF
>-|-|TRBJ2-3|TRBV7-3
TGTGCCAGCAGCTTAGGCCTAGAGGCGAGTACGCAGTATTTT
CASSLGLEASTQYF
>-|-|TRBJ1-2|TRBV6-5
TGTGCCAGCAGTTACATCCCAGATAACTATGGCTACACCTTC
CASSYIPDNYGYTF
>-|-|TRBJ2-7|TRBV15
TGTGCCACCAGCAGAGAACCCCTTTTCGACAGTTACTACGAGCAGTACTTC
CATSREPLFDSYYEQYF
>-|-|TRBJ2-7|TRBV14
TGTGCCAGCAGCCCCAAGGTTTACGTAGGGAGGTCCTACGAGCAGTACTTC
CASSPKVYVGRSYEQYF
>few|TRBD1|TRBJ2-3|TRBV5-6
TGTGCCAGCAGCATACCGGGACAGGGGACGGATACGCAGTATTTT
CASSIPGQGTDTQYF
>-|TRBD2|TRBJ2-7|TRBV29-1
TGCAGCGTTGATAGGTTAGCGGGGGGCTCCTACGAGCAGTACTTC
CSVDRLAGGSYEQYF
>-|-|TRBJ1-5|TRBV4-1
TGCGCCAGCAGCCAAGAGAGGCTCAGCAATCAGCCCCAGCATTTT
CASSQERLSNQPQHF